This T cell receptor beta chain was sequenced during a study of cytomegalovirus exposure and HLA in healthy donors. Study results and limitations: Later analysis revealed greater clonal expansion in HLA-associated TCR beta chains than in equally common others.

PCR employed 60 Vbeta and 13 Jbeta primers. Original processing notes: Later analysis identified tens of millions of unique TCR beta chains, 10 million to 12 million shared. Sequencing used immunoSEQ multiplex PCR; TCRdb keeps in-frame clones, though not all of them. V, J and clone size are those of that table, while D and trimming were read from the DNA. Counted here are more than 130,000 clones, roughly 80% occurring once; the ten biggest clones make up 5.1%. The table lists this clone with a count of one. Its antigen is not identified. The sequence derives from a male donor in good health and CMV-seronegative. The sequencing input was PBMCs.

This CDR3 is CASKLWTDYGYTF. The DNA for the CDR3 is TGTGCCTCAAAGTTGTGGACAGACTATGGCTACACCTTC. The chain joins TRBV6-5 to TRBJ1-2; D is possibly TRBD1 (6 bases). The CDR3 loop spans 13 amino acids. Trimming stripped 11 bases from V and 3 bases from J, with 16 bases between. The germline V gene has CDR1 MNHEY and CDR2 SVGAGI.